Below, 17 T cell receptor beta chains from the same sample are listed, as sequenced in a study of T cells expressing NK-cell markers. From the 5' RACE reads, TCRdb lists one entry per CDR3 protein and no DNA. This sample lists under 200,000 distinct CDR3 sequences; its ten largest clones have under 20%. Sequenced: blood T cells: a sorted CD56 or NKG2C T cell subset, CD4+ or CD8+ T cells, or bulk PBMC T cells (not recorded which). The origin of the receptors is a woman aged 18 to 75 in good health.

CDR3 in amino acids: CASSSGDRSTGELFF. The chain recombines TRBV28 with TRBJ2-2; no DNA is available, so the TRBD1 call from TCRdb remains unchecked. This CDR3 has 15 amino acids. Germline V gene lookup returns CDR1 MDHEN and CDR2 SYDVKM. The full variable domain, with the rest looked up from reference TRBV28 and TRBJ2-2, is DVKVTQSSRYLVKRTGEKVFLECVQDMDHENMFWYRQDPGLGLRLIYFSYDVKMKEKGDIPEGYSVSREKKERFSLILESASTNQTSMYLCASSSGDRSTGELFFGEGSRLTVL.

The J gene is TRBJ1-4, the V gene TRBV24-1; the D call from TCRdb, TRBD1, cannot be confirmed without DNA. Germline V gene sequence: CDR1 KGHDR, CDR2 SFDVKD. The CDR3 totals 19 residues. The CDR3 reads CATSDSRQGNLPTNEKLFF.

CDR3 amino acids: CASSQVFGLGQETQYF. The rearrangement joins TRBV3-1 to TRBJ2-5. The CDR3 runs 16 residues. The germline gives CDR1 LGHDT, CDR2 YNNKEL (reference sequence).

Considering frequency, this clonotype is medium-sized. This CDR3 is CAISGGLAGPDTQYF. V gene TRBV10-3 combines with J gene TRBJ2-3; no DNA is available, so the TRBD2 call from TCRdb remains unchecked. The CDR3 covers 15 residues. From germline, CDR1 is ENHRY and CDR2 SYGVKD.

The chain uses TRBV5-5 and TRBJ2-7; lacking DNA, the TRBD1 call made by TCRdb goes unchecked. CDR3 length: 13 residues. Germline lookup yields CDR1 SGHKS and CDR2 YYEKEE (reference sequence). CDR3 loop: CASSAGANSPKYF. Variable domain in full (rest from reference TRBV5-5 and TRBJ2-7): DAGVTQSPTHLIKTRGQQVTLRCSPISGHKSVSWYQQVLGQGPQFIFQYYEKEERGRGNFPDRFSARQFPNYSSELNVNALLLGDSALYLCASSAGANSPKYFGPGTRLTVT.

J is TRBJ2-3 and V is TRBV9; lacking DNA, the TRBD1 call made by TCRdb goes unchecked. Germline V gene lookup returns CDR1 SGDLS and CDR2 YYNGEE. CDR3 length: 14 residues. The CDR3 sequence is CASSGAGRYDTQYF. The whole variable domain, remainder taken from reference TRBV9 and TRBJ2-3, is DSGVTQTPKHLITATGQRVTLRCSPRSGDLSVYWYQQSLDQGLQFLIQYYNGEERAKGNILERFSAQQFPDLHSELNLSSLELGDSALYFCASSGAGRYDTQYFGPGTRLTVL.

The genes are TRBV5-1 and TRBJ1-3. This CDR3 has 19 amino acids. CDR1 SGHRS and CDR2 YFSETQ come from the germline V gene. This CDR3 is CASSLETYSPGHSGNTIYF.

The gene calls are TRBV9 and TRBJ2-5; the TCRdb D gene call, TRBD1, has no DNA to confirm it. Per the germline V gene, CDR1 is SGDLS and CDR2 is YYNGEE. This CDR3 comprises 14 residues. This chain's CDR3 is CASSVGVQGETQYF.

The chain combines TRBV10-3 with TRBJ2-7; lacking DNA, the TRBD2 call made by TCRdb goes unchecked. The CDR3 is 15 residues long. CDR1 and CDR2 (germline): ENHRY, SYGVKD. CDR3 amino acids: CAISDKGGRTYEQYF.

V and J are TRBV28 and TRBJ2-5; TCRdb names TRBD1, which stays unverified in the absence of DNA. Germline CDR1 and CDR2: MDHEN and SYDVKM. The CDR3 sequence is 16 residues long. This chain's CDR3 is CASSFSFGDREETQYF.

The V gene is TRBV9, the J gene TRBJ1-3; TCRdb's assignment of TRBD1 cannot be checked, as there is no DNA. The CDR3 length is 14 residues. Per germline, CDR1 SGDLS and CDR2 YYNGEE. This CDR3 reads CASSVRQGFDTIYF.

The chain uses TRBV15 and TRBJ1-2. Per germline, CDR1 LNHNV and CDR2 YYDKDF (reference sequence). This CDR3 is 12 amino acids long. This chain's CDR3 is CATSQDLSGYTF.

This chain connects TRBV20-1 to TRBJ2-5; checking the TCRdb D call of TRBD1 is not possible without DNA. This CDR3 region has 15 residues. Germline V gene lookup returns CDR1 DFQATT and CDR2 SNEGSKA (reference sequence). CDR3 amino acids: CSASYRGRASETQYF.

The genes are TRBV5-1 and TRBJ1-4; lacking DNA, the TRBD1 call made by TCRdb goes unchecked. The germline gives CDR1 SGHRS, CDR2 YFSETQ. This CDR3 has 15 amino acids. The CDR3 protein is CASNPRGQVDEKLFF. Drawing the rest from reference TRBV5-1 and TRBJ1-4, the complete variable domain is KAGVTQTPRYLIKTRGQQVTLSCSPISGHRSVSWYQQTPGQGLQFLFEYFSETQRNKGNFPGRFSGRQFSNSRSEMNVSTLELGDSALYLCASNPRGQVDEKLFFGSGTQLSVL.

The rearrangement joins TRBV5-1 to TRBJ2-3; TCRdb gives TRBD2 as the D gene, but with no DNA this cannot be confirmed. CDR1 is SGHRS and CDR2 is YFSETQ in the germline V gene. The CDR3 sequence is 15 residues long. CDR3 residues: CASSLKRGYTDTQYF. Complete variable domain (other parts from reference TRBV5-1 and TRBJ2-3): KAGVTQTPRYLIKTRGQQVTLSCSPISGHRSVSWYQQTPGQGLQFLFEYFSETQRNKGNFPGRFSGRQFSNSRSEMNVSTLELGDSALYLCASSLKRGYTDTQYFGPGTRLTVL.

The rearrangement uses TRBV7-3 and TRBJ2-2; TCRdb lists TRBD1, though no DNA is available to test this call. Germline V CDR1 and CDR2: SGHTA, FQGTGA. CDR3 length: 15 amino acids. This chain's CDR3 is CASSLAGTGTGELFF.

The rearrangement links TRBV6-5 to TRBJ1-1. The CDR3 has 15 residues. Germline CDR1 MNHEY, CDR2 SVGAGI. The chain's CDR3 is CASSYSDWWDTEAFF.